Included here is one TCR beta chain sequence, with context. Germline values: CDR1 SQVTM, CDR2 ANQGSEA. V shed 6 bases and J 2 bases; nucleotides not matched to a gene: 16. This CDR3 region has 17 residues. This sample was included in a study of blood T cell repertoires in COVID-19. Study summary: PBMCs, B-cell-depleted T cells, or T cells were the source of the cDNA or gDNA that made up the material.

Clones were read by immunoSEQ multiplex PCR, and TCRdb kept only the in-frame ones, dropping some. The profile shows 190,000 or so clones, approximately 86% of them singletons. The sample consisted of peripheral blood. This TCR was recovered from a woman aged 80 or over with acute or convalescent COVID-19. V is TRBV29-1 and J is TRBJ2-3, with 8 bases identical to TRBD2. In nucleotides, the CDR3 is TGCAGCGTCCCGGGACTAGTTGGGGGGGATTCCACAGATACGCAGTATTTT. Amino acids: CSVPGLVGGDSTDTQYF.